The rows below give T cell receptor beta chains drawn from one sample of a study of chemoradiotherapy in HPV16-positive cancers. Repertoires were generated with immunoSEQ multiplex PCR, while TCRdb's copy carries only in-frame clones and drops some. The table shows more than 35,000 clones, with 76% occurring only once. This material consisted of blood, taken from a patient who underwent chemoradiotherapy. The receptors shown here come from a human donor with HPV-associated anogenital cancer. Each CDR3 is given with its conserved first and last residue. Each record gives: CDR3 protein, CDR3 DNA, D gene, V gene, clone size, J gene. A D gene is named only where the DNA matches it firmly. Clone size, where shown, is once, few, many, or a class for clones that have expanded.

cdr3_aa: CSAREVYEQYF
cdr3_nt: TGCAGTGCCAGGGAGGTCTACGAGCAGTACTTC
d_call: NA
v_call: TRBV20-1
clone_size: NA
j_call: TRBJ2-7

cdr3_aa: CSVQTSAYGYTF
cdr3_nt: TGCAGCGTTCAGACCTCGGCCTATGGCTACACCTTC
d_call: NA
v_call: TRBV29-1
clone_size: NA
j_call: TRBJ1-2

cdr3_aa: CASSLRGSEAGELFF
cdr3_nt: TGCGCCAGCAGCTTGAGGGGCTCAGAAGCCGGGGAGCTGTTTTTT
d_call: NA
v_call: TRBV5-1
clone_size: NA
j_call: TRBJ2-2

cdr3_aa: CASSQRGQRNTEAFF
cdr3_nt: TGCGCCAGCAGCCAGAGGGGACAGAGAAACACTGAAGCTTTCTTT
d_call: TRBD1
v_call: TRBV4-1
clone_size: NA
j_call: TRBJ1-1

cdr3_aa: CASREGGARNIQYF
cdr3_nt: TGTGCCAGCAGGGAAGGGGGGGCCCGAAATATTCAGTACTTC
d_call: NA
v_call: TRBV25-1
clone_size: NA
j_call: TRBJ2-4

cdr3_aa: CASGGGRSHEGALHF
cdr3_nt: TGTGCCAGCGGAGGGGGCAGGAGCCATGAAGGGGCCCTCCACTTT
d_call: TRBD1
v_call: TRBV6-1
clone_size: NA
j_call: TRBJ1-6

cdr3_aa: CASSNTAGQREKLFF
cdr3_nt: TGTGCCAGCAGTAACACTGCAGGACAGCGTGAAAAACTGTTTTTT
d_call: NA
v_call: TRBV6-6
clone_size: NA
j_call: TRBJ1-4

cdr3_aa: CASSELGPTGYTF
cdr3_nt: TGTGCCAGCAGTGAACTAGGGCCCACTGGCTACACCTTC
d_call: NA
v_call: TRBV6-1
clone_size: NA
j_call: TRBJ1-2

cdr3_aa: CASSPSGAGINQPQHF
cdr3_nt: TGTGCCAGCAGCCCGTCCGGGGCAGGGATCAATCAGCCCCAGCATTTT
d_call: NA
v_call: TRBV11-1
clone_size: NA
j_call: TRBJ1-5

cdr3_aa: CASSFEGLREQYF
cdr3_nt: TGTGCCAGCAGCTTTGAGGGCTTGCGGGAGCAGTACTTC
d_call: NA
v_call: TRBV7-2
clone_size: NA
j_call: TRBJ2-7

cdr3_aa: CASSQGIGIGTGELFF
cdr3_nt: TGTGCCAGCAGCCAAGGTATCGGAATCGGCACCGGGGAGCTGTTTTTT
d_call: NA
v_call: TRBV14
clone_size: NA
j_call: TRBJ2-2

cdr3_aa: CASSLEFHEQYF
cdr3_nt: TGTGCCAGCAGCTTAGAGTTCCACGAGCAGTACTTC
d_call: NA
v_call: TRBV13
clone_size: once
j_call: TRBJ2-7

cdr3_aa: CASAPASGGYEQYF
cdr3_nt: TGCGCCAGCGCTCCCGCTAGCGGGGGGTACGAGCAGTACTTC
d_call: TRBD2
v_call: TRBV5-1
clone_size: NA
j_call: TRBJ2-7

cdr3_aa: CASLRGERGLAFF
cdr3_nt: TGTGCCAGCCTAAGAGGAGAGAGGGGGCTGGCTTTCTTT
d_call: TRBD1
v_call: TRBV19
clone_size: NA
j_call: TRBJ1-1

cdr3_aa: CASSLGLAGGPAHNEQFF
cdr3_nt: TGTGCCAGCAGCTTAGGACTAGCGGGGGGGCCGGCTCACAATGAGCAGTTCTTC
d_call: TRBD2
v_call: TRBV7-2
clone_size: NA
j_call: TRBJ2-1

cdr3_aa: CASSPAQKGPQHF
cdr3_nt: TGTGCCAGTAGTCCCGCCCAAAAGGGGCCCCAGCATTTT
d_call: NA
v_call: TRBV19
clone_size: NA
j_call: TRBJ1-5

cdr3_aa: CASSPFPGGITDTQYF
cdr3_nt: TGTGCCAGCTCTCCATTCCCGGGGGGGATCACAGATACGCAGTATTTT
d_call: TRBD2
v_call: TRBV18
clone_size: few
j_call: TRBJ2-3

cdr3_aa: CASSRSPGAELEAFF
cdr3_nt: TGCGCCAGCAGCCGTTCCCCTGGAGCAGAATTAGAAGCTTTCTTT
d_call: NA
v_call: TRBV5-1
clone_size: NA
j_call: TRBJ1-1

cdr3_aa: CASSVVDFGNTEAFF
cdr3_nt: TGTGCCAGCAGCGTCGTCGACTTTGGTAACACTGAAGCTTTCTTT
d_call: NA
v_call: TRBV9
clone_size: few
j_call: TRBJ1-1

cdr3_aa: CASSLVVGFGHTIYF
cdr3_nt: TGTGCCAGCAGCCTGGTGGTTGGCTTCGGACACACCATATATTTT
d_call: NA
v_call: TRBV6-5
clone_size: NA
j_call: TRBJ1-3

cdr3_aa: CASSREPSGGRKDYEQYF
cdr3_nt: TGTGCCAGCAGCCGGGAGCCTAGCGGGGGCCGAAAGGACTACGAGCAGTACTTC
d_call: TRBD2
v_call: TRBV5-5
clone_size: NA
j_call: TRBJ2-7

cdr3_aa: CASSLVENTEAFF
cdr3_nt: TGTGCCAGCAGTTTGGTAGAGAACACTGAAGCTTTCTTT
d_call: NA
v_call: TRBV27
clone_size: NA
j_call: TRBJ1-1

cdr3_aa: CASYEDGSDYNSPLHF
cdr3_nt: TGCGCCAGCTACGAGGATGGATCGGATTATAATTCACCCCTCCACTTT
d_call: NA
v_call: TRBV10-2
clone_size: few
j_call: TRBJ1-6

cdr3_aa: CAWRKRGTDTQYF
cdr3_nt: TGTGCCTGGAGGAAGCGGGGCACAGATACGCAGTATTTT
d_call: NA
v_call: TRBV30
clone_size: NA
j_call: TRBJ2-3

cdr3_aa: CASSLDNQPQHF
cdr3_nt: TGTGCCAGCAGCTTAGATAATCAGCCCCAGCATTTT
d_call: NA
v_call: TRBV5-6
clone_size: NA
j_call: TRBJ1-5

cdr3_aa: CASIEREATDTQYF
cdr3_nt: TGTGCCAGCATCGAAAGGGAGGCCACAGATACGCAGTATTTT
d_call: NA
v_call: TRBV2
clone_size: NA
j_call: TRBJ2-3

cdr3_aa: CATSRDQGARTGELFF
cdr3_nt: TGTGCCACCAGCAGAGATCAGGGGGCTCGCACCGGGGAGCTGTTTTTT
d_call: TRBD1
v_call: TRBV15
clone_size: NA
j_call: TRBJ2-2

cdr3_aa: CASSSGTSGVYNEQFF
cdr3_nt: TGTGCCAGCAGCTCCGGGACTAGCGGGGTGTACAATGAGCAGTTCTTC
d_call: TRBD2
v_call: TRBV5-8
clone_size: NA
j_call: TRBJ2-1

cdr3_aa: CASSLGGDTAGQFF
cdr3_nt: TGTGCCAGCAGCTTAGGAGGGGACACCGCCGGTCAGTTCTTC
d_call: NA
v_call: TRBV11-3
clone_size: NA
j_call: TRBJ2-1

cdr3_aa: CSVEGGLRNTIYF
cdr3_nt: TGCAGCGTGGAGGGGGGCCTGAGAAACACCATATATTTT
d_call: NA
v_call: TRBV29-1
clone_size: NA
j_call: TRBJ1-3

cdr3_aa: CASSYERGRMGTEAFF
cdr3_nt: TGTGCCAGCAGCTACGAGCGGGGGCGGATGGGCACTGAAGCTTTCTTT
d_call: NA
v_call: TRBV5-4
clone_size: NA
j_call: TRBJ1-1

cdr3_aa: CATGTDQTYEQYF
cdr3_nt: TGTGCCACCGGGACAGACCAAACCTACGAGCAGTACTTC
d_call: TRBD1
v_call: TRBV2
clone_size: NA
j_call: TRBJ2-7

cdr3_aa: CASSHGGNSPLHF
cdr3_nt: TGTGCCAGCAGCCACGGGGGAAATTCACCCCTCCACTTT
d_call: NA
v_call: TRBV7-9
clone_size: few
j_call: TRBJ1-6

cdr3_aa: CASSLRQQDSPLHF
cdr3_nt: TGCGCCAGCAGCTTAAGACAGCAGGATTCACCCCTCCACTTT
d_call: NA
v_call: TRBV5-1
clone_size: NA
j_call: TRBJ1-6

cdr3_aa: CASSPTLGQAPLIYF
cdr3_nt: TGCGCCAGCAGCCCCACCTTGGGACAGGCCCCTCTCATATATTTT
d_call: TRBD1
v_call: TRBV5-1
clone_size: NA
j_call: TRBJ1-3

cdr3_aa: CASSLSHSTDTQYF
cdr3_nt: TGTGCCAGCAGCCTAAGCCACAGCACAGATACGCAGTATTTT
d_call: NA
v_call: TRBV7-3
clone_size: NA
j_call: TRBJ2-3

cdr3_aa: CASSPGPLAGARYSTDTQYF
cdr3_nt: TGTGCCAGCAGCCCCGGACCCCTAGCGGGGGCCCGATACAGCACAGATACGCAGTATTTT
d_call: TRBD2
v_call: TRBV5-8
clone_size: once
j_call: TRBJ2-3

cdr3_aa: CASRNSVDTEAFF
cdr3_nt: TGCGCCAGCAGGAACAGTGTCGACACTGAAGCTTTCTTT
d_call: NA
v_call: TRBV10-1
clone_size: NA
j_call: TRBJ1-1

cdr3_aa: CASSGEFTGEQYF
cdr3_nt: TGCGCCAGCAGTGGGGAGTTTACTGGCGAGCAGTACTTC
d_call: NA
v_call: TRBV10-2
clone_size: NA
j_call: TRBJ2-7

cdr3_aa: CASSLYGRAEQFF
cdr3_nt: TGTGCCAGCAGCTTATACGGGCGGGCTGAGCAGTTCTTC
d_call: NA
v_call: TRBV7-3
clone_size: NA
j_call: TRBJ2-1